The 6 T cell receptor beta chains reported below all come from one sample, sequenced in a study of T cells in Graves' hyperthyroidism and ophthalmopathy. Template material for amplifying TCR beta CDR3 regions consisted of RNA transcripts. A set of HTBI primers served as the primers for a first-round RT-PCR of the TCR CDR3. TCRdb redid the calling of the multiplex PCR reads with MiXCR, one entry per CDR3 protein. The data contain hundreds of thousands of distinct CDR3 sequences, 16% of them singletons. Sequencing input: blood. These receptors originate from a woman between 18 and 30 years old with Graves' hyperthyroidism.

This clonotype was counted only a few times. The CDR3 coding sequence is TGTGCCAGCAGTGATGGGCAGGGGGCCGGCGAGCAGTACTTC. Protein sequence: CASSDGQGAGEQYF. This chain links TRBV2 with TRBJ2-7; TRBD1 matches 8 bases. The J segment lost 6 bases and the V segment lost 3 bases, leaving 7 bases of the junction unmatched. The germline V gene encodes CDR1 SNHLY and CDR2 FYNNEI. The length of the CDR3 is 14 residues.

This clonotype was counted at least ten times. The gene calls are TRBV7-3 and TRBJ1-5; unclear D gene. The CDR3 covers 13 residues. Germline assignment: CDR1 SGHTA and CDR2 FQGTGA. Deletions cut 2 bases from V and 5 bases from J, with 7 bases between. CDR3 sequence (DNA): TGTGCCAGCAGCTTAGATGCCCATCAGCCCCAGCATTTT. Its protein is CASSLDAHQPQHF.

In its sample, this clonotype was seen a few times. The conserved closing phenylalanine or tryptophan is absent in this CDR3, likely reflecting a read error. V and J are TRBV10-3 and TRBJ2-5; TRBD1 matches 8 bases. This CDR3 region has 18 residues. Germline CDR1 ENHRY, CDR2 SYGVKD. The CDR3 loop reads CASSTRQGPLTLQETQYL. The CDR3 region has the DNA TGTGCCAGCAGTACCAGACAGGGGCCGCTTACGCTCCAAGAGACCCAGTACCTC.

In its sample, this clonotype was seen a few times. CDR3 bases: TGTGCCATCAGTGATCACAGGGGGGAAGAAGAGACCCAGTACTTC. Its protein is CAISDHRGEEETQYF. The rearrangement links TRBV10-3 to TRBJ2-5; the match to TRBD1 covers 8 bases. V lost 3 bases to trimming and J lost 3 bases; unmatched junction nucleotides: 6. Looked up from germline, CDR1 is ENHRY and CDR2 is SYGVKD. The CDR3 has 15 residues.

This clonotype was seen ten or more times. The chain carries TRBV18 and TRBJ1-2; TRBD1 is a possible D gene (5 bases). V lost 1 base and J 2 bases, leaving 8 bases between the germline ends. This CDR3 spans 14 amino acids. The V gene's germline CDR1 is KGHSH and CDR2 LQKENI. CDR3 sequence (DNA): TGTGCCAGCTCACCACGGTCAGGGAACTATGGCTACACCTTC. Protein sequence: CASSPRSGNYGYTF.

This clonotype was seen at least ten times. The CDR3 DNA follows: TGTGCCACAGGCGCCCCCTTTGAAAAACTGTTTTTT. Amino acids: CATGAPFEKLFF. The genes are TRBV28 and TRBJ1-4; D is unclear. Germline CDR1 reads MDHEN; CDR2 reads SYDVKM. This CDR3 spans 12 amino acids. V dropped 10 bases and J dropped 7 bases, with 13 bases sitting between them.